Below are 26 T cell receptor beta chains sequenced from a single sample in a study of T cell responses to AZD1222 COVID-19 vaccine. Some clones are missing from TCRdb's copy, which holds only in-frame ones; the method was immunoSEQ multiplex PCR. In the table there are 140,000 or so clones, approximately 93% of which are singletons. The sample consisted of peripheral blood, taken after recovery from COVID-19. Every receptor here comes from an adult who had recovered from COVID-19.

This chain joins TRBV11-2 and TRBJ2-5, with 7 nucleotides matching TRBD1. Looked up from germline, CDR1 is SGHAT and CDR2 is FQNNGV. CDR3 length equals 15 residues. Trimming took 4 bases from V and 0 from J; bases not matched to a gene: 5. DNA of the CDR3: TGTGCCAGCAGCTGGACCGGGACAGACCAAGAGACCCAGTACTTC. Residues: CASSWTGTDQETQYF.

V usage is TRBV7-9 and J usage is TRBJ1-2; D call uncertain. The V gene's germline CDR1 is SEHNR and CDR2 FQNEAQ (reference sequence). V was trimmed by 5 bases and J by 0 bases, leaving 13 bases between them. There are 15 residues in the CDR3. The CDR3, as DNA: TGTGCCAGCAGCCCCGGAGCAGGATCTAACTATGGCTACACCTTC. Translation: CASSPGAGSNYGYTF.

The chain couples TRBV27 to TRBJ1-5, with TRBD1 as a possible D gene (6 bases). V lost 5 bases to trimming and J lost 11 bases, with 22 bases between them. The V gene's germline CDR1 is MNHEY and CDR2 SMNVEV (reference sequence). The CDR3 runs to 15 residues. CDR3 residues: CASSNPGHPIGTQHF. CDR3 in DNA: TGTGCCAGCAGTAACCCGGGACACCCCATCGGGACCCAGCATTTT.

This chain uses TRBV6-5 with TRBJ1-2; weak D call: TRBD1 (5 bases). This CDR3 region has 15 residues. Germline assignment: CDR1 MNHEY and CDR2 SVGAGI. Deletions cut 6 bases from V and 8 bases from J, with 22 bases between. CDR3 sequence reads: CASSPDLWGGPGYTF. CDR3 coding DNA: TGTGCCAGCAGCCCGGACCTCTGGGGCGGGCCCGGCTACACCTTC.

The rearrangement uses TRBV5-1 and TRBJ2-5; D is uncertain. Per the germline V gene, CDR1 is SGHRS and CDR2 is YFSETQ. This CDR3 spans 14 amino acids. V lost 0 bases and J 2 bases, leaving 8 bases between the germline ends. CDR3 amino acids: CASSLGAFQETQYF. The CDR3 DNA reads TGCGCCAGCAGCTTGGGGGCCTTTCAAGAGACCCAGTACTTC.

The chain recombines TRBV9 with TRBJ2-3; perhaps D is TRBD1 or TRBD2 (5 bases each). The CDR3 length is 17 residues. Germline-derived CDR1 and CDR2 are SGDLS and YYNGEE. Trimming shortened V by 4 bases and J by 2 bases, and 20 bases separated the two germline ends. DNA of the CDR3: TGTGCCAGCAGCCCCCATGTTGGGGGAGTCGTCACAGATACGCAGTATTTT. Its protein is CASSPHVGGVVTDTQYF. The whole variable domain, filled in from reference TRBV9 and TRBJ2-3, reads DSGVTQTPKHLITATGQRVTLRCSPRSGDLSVYWYQQSLDQGLQFLIQYYNGEERAKGNILERFSAQQFPDLHSELNLSSLELGDSALYFCASSPHVGGVVTDTQYFGPGTRLTVL.

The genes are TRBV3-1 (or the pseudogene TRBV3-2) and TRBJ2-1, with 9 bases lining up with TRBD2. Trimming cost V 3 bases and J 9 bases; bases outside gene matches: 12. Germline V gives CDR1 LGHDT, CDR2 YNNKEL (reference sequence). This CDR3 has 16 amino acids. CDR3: CASSHAGTSLAGEQFF. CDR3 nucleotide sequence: TGTGCCAGCAGCCACGCCGGGACTAGCCTTGCCGGTGAGCAGTTCTTC.

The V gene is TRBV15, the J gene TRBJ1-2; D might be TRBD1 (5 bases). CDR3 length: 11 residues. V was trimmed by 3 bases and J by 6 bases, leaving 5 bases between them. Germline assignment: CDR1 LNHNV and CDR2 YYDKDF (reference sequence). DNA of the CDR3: TGTGCCACCAGCAGGGACAATGGCTACACCTTC. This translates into CATSRDNGYTF.

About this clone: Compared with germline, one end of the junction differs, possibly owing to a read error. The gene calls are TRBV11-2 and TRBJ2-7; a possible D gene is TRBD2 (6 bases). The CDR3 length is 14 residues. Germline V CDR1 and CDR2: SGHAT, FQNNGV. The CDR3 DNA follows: TGTGCCAGCAACCGTACACCCGCGGGACCCCGAGGGGACTTC. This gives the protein CASNRTPAGPRGDF.

The CDR3 reads CASSMGAMEGANVLTF. The CDR3, as DNA: TGTGCCAGCAGCATGGGGGCAATGGAAGGGGCCAACGTCCTGACTTTC. The chain is built from TRBV28 and TRBJ2-6; the D gene is possibly TRBD1 (6 bases). In germline, CDR1 is MDHEN, CDR2 SYDVKM. V was pared by 6 bases and J by 4 bases, with 16 bases between. The CDR3 length is 16 residues.

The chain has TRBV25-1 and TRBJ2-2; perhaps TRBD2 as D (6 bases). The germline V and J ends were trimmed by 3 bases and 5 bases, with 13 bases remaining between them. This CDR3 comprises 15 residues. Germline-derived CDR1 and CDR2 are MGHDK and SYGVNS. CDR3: CASSDSGTSTGELFF. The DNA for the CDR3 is TGTGCCAGCAGTGACTCCGGGACTTCGACCGGGGAGCTGTTTTTT.

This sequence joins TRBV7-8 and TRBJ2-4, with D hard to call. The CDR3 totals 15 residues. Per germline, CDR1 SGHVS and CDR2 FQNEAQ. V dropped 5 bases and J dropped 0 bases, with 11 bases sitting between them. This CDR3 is CASSPLDIAKNIQYF. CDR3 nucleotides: TGTGCCAGCAGCCCGCTTGATATAGCCAAAAACATTCAGTACTTC.

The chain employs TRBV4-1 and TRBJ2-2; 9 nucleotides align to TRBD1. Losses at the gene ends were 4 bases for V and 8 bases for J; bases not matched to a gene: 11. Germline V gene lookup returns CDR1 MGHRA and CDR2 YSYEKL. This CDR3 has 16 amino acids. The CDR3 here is CASSLAAGQGAGELFF. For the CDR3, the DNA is TGCGCCAGCAGCCTGGCTGCGGGACAGGGTGCGGGGGAGCTGTTTTTT.

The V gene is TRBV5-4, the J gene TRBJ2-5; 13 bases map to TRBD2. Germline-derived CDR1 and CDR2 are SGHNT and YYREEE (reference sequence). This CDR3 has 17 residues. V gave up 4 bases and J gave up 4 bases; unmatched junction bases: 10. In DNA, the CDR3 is TGTGCCAGCAGCCCTCCGGGACTAGCGGGGTATGGAGAGACCCAGTACTTC. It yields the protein CASSPPGLAGYGETQYF. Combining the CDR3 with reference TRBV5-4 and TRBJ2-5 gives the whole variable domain ETGVTQSPTHLIKTRGQQVTLRCSSQSGHNTVSWYQQALGQGPQFIFQYYREEENGRGNFPPRFSGLQFPNYSSELNVNALELDDSALYLCASSPPGLAGYGETQYFGPGTRLLVL.

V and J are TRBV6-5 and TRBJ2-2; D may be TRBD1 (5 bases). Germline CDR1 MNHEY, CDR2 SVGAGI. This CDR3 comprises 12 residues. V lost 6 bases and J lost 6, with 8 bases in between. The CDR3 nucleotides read TGTGCCAGCAGGCCAGGGCCCGGGGAGCTGTTTTTT. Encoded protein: CASRPGPGELFF.

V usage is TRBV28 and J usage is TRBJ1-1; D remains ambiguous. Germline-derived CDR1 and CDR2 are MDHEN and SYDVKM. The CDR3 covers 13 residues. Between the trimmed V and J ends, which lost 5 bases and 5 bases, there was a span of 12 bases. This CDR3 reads CASSPTLGTEAFF. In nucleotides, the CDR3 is TGTGCCAGCAGTCCAACCTTGGGGACTGAAGCTTTCTTT.

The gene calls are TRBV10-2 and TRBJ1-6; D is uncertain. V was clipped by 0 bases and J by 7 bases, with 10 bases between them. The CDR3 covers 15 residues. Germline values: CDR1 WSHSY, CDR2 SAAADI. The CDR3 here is CASSESAGRNSPLHF. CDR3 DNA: TGCGCCAGCAGTGAGTCTGCCGGGAGGAATTCACCCCTCCACTTT.

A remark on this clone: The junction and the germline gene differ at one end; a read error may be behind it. The CDR3 reads CASSLAGVQETQYF. For the CDR3, the DNA is TGTGCTAGCAGCTTAGCGGGAGTACAAGAGACCCAGTACTTC. This chain uses TRBV7-7 with TRBJ2-5, with 9 bases fitting TRBD2. CDR3 size: 14 residues. Germline V CDR1 and CDR2: SSHAT, FNYEAQ (reference sequence).

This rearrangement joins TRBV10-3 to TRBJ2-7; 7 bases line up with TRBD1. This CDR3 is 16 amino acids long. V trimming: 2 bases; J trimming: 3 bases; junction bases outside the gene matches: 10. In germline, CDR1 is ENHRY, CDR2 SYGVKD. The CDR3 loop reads CAISEPLVTGRYEQYF. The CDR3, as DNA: TGTGCCATCAGTGAGCCCCTAGTGACAGGGCGCTACGAGCAGTACTTC.

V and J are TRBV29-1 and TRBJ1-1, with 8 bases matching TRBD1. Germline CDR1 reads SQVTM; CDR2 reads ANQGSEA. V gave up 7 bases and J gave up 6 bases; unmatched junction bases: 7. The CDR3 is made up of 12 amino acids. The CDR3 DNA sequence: TGCAGCGCCAGCCAGGGGGCCGCTGAAGCTTTCTTT. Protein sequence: CSASQGAAEAFF. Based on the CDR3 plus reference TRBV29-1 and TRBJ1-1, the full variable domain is SAVISQKPSRDICQRGTSLTIQCQVDSQVTMMFWYRQQPGQSLTLIATANQGSEATYESGFVIDKFPISRPNLTFSTLTVSNMSPEDSSIYLCSASQGAAEAFFGQGTRLTVV.

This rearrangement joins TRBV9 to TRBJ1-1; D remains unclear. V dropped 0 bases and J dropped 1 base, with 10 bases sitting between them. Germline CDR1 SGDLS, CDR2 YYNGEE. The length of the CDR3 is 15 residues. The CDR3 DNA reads TGTGCCAGCAGCGTAGACCCAGGTTCGAACACTGAAGCTTTCTTT. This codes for CASSVDPGSNTEAFF. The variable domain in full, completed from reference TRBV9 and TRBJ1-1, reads DSGVTQTPKHLITATGQRVTLRCSPRSGDLSVYWYQQSLDQGLQFLIQYYNGEERAKGNILERFSAQQFPDLHSELNLSSLELGDSALYFCASSVDPGSNTEAFFGQGTRLTVV.

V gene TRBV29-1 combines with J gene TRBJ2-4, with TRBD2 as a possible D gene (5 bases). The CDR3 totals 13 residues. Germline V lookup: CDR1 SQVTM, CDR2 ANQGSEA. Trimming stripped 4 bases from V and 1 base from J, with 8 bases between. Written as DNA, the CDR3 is TGCAGCGTTGTAGAGGGTGCCAAAAACATTCAGTACTTC. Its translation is CSVVEGAKNIQYF.

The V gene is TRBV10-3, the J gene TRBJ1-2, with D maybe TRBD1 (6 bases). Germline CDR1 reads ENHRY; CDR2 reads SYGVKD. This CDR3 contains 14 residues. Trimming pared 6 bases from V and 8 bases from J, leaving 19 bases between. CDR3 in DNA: TGTGCCATCAGAGGACAGCTTGGGTCGAACGGCTACACCTTC. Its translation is CAIRGQLGSNGYTF.

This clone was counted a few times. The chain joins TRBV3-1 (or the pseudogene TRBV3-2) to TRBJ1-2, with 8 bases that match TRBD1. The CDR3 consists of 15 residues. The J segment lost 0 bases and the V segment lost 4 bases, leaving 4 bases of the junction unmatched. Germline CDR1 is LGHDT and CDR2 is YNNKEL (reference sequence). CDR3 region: CASSPTGVANYGYTF. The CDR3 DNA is TGTGCCAGCAGCCCGACAGGGGTGGCTAACTATGGCTACACCTTC.

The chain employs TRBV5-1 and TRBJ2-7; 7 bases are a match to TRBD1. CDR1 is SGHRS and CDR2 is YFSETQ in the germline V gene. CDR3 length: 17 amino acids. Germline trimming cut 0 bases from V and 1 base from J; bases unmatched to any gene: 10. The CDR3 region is CASSLGRIPGGSYEQYF. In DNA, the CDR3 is TGCGCCAGCAGCTTGGGGAGGATCCCAGGGGGATCCTACGAGCAGTACTTC. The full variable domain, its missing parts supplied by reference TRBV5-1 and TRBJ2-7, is KAGVTQTPRYLIKTRGQQVTLSCSPISGHRSVSWYQQTPGQGLQFLFEYFSETQRNKGNFPGRFSGRQFSNSRSEMNVSTLELGDSALYLCASSLGRIPGGSYEQYFGPGTRLTVT.

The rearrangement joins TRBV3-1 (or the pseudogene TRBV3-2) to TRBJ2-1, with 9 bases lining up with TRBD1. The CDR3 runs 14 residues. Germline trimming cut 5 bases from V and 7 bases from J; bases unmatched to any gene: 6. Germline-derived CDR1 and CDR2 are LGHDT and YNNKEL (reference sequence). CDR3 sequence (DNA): TGTGCCAGCAGCTTGACAGGGGGTCTGAATGAGCAGTTCTTC. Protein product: CASSLTGGLNEQFF.